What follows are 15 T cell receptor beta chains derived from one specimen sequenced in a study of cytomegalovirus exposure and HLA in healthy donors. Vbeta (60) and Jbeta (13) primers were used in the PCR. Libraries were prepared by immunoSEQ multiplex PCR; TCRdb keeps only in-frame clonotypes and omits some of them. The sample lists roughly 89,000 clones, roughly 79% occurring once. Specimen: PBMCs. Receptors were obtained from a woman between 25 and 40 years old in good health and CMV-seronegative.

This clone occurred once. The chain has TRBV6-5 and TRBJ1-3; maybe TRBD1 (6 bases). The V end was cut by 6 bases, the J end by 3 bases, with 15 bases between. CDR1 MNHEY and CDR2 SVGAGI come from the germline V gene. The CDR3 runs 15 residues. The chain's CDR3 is CASRPGGQVGNTIYF. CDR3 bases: TGTGCCAGCAGACCCGGGGGGCAGGTTGGAAACACCATATATTTT.

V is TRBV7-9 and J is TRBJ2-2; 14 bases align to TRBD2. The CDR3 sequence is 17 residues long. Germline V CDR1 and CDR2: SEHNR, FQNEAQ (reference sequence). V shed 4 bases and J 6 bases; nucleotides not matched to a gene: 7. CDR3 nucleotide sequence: TGTGCCAGCAGCTCCACCGGGACTAGCGGGAGTTCCGGGGAGCTGTTTTTT. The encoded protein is CASSSTGTSGSSGELFF.

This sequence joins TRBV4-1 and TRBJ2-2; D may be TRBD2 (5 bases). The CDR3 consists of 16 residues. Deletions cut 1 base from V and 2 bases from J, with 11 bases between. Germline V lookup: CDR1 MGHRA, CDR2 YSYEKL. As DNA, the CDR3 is TGCGCCAGCAGCCAAGGGCCGAGCGGAAACACCGGGGAGCTGTTTTTT. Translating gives CASSQGPSGNTGELFF.

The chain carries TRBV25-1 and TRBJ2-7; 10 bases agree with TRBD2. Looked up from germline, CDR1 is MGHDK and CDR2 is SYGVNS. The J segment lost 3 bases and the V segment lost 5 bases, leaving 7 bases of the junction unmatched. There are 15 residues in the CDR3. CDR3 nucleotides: TGTGCCAGCAGTTCCACTAGCGGGATCCTCTACGAGCAGTACTTC. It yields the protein CASSSTSGILYEQYF.

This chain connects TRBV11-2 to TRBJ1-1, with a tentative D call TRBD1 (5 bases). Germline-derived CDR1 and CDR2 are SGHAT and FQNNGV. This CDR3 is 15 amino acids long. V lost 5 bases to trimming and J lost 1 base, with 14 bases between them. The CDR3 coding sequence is TGTGCCAGCAGCCGAAGGGGCAACGCGAACACTGAAGCTTTCTTT. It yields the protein CASSRRGNANTEAFF.

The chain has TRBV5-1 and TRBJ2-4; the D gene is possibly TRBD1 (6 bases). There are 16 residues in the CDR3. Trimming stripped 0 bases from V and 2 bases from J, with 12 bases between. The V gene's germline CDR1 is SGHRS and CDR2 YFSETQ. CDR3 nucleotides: TGCGCCAGCAGCTTGGTTGGGGGCAAGACCAAAAACATTCAGTACTTC. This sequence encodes CASSLVGGKTKNIQYF.

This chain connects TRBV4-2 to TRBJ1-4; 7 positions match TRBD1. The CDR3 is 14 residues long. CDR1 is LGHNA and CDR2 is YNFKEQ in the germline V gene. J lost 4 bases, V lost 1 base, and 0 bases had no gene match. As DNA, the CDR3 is TGTGCCAGCAGCCAAGGACAGGGTAATGAAAAACTGTTTTTT. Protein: CASSQGQGNEKLFF.

CDR3 sequence: CASSPAQGGGDTQYF. For the CDR3, the DNA is TGTGCCAGCAGCCCGGCCCAGGGAGGAGGGGATACGCAGTATTTT. This chain joins TRBV5-6 and TRBJ2-3; weak D call: TRBD2 (6 bases). The CDR3 is 15 amino acids. The germline gives CDR1 SGHDT, CDR2 YYEEEE. With 4 bases removed from V and 6 bases from J, the gap between germline ends came to 18 bases. The whole variable domain, filled in from reference TRBV5-6 and TRBJ2-3, reads DAGVTQSPTHLIKTRGQQVTLRCSPKSGHDTVSWYQQALGQGPQFIFQYYEEEERQRGNFPDRFSGHQFPNYSSELNVNALLLGDSALYLCASSPAQGGGDTQYFGPGTRLTVL.

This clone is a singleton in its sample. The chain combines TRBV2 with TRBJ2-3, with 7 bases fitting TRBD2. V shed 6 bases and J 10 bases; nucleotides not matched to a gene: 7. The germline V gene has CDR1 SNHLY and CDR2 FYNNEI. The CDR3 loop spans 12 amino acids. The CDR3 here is CASRTSLGSQYF. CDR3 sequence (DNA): TGTGCCAGCAGGACTAGCCTAGGGTCGCAGTATTTT.

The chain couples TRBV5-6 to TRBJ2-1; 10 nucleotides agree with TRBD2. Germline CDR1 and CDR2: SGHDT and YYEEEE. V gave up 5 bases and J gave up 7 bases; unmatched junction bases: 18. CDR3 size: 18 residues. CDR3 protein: CASRELAGEFISRNEQFF. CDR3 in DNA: TGTGCCAGCAGGGAGCTAGCGGGAGAATTCATCTCTCGGAATGAGCAGTTCTTC.

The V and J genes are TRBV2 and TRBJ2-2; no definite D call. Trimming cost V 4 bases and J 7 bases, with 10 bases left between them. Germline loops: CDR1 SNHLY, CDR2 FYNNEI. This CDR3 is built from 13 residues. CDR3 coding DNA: TGTGCCAGCAGTGTCCAGGCTGTCGGGGAGCTGTTTTTT. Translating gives CASSVQAVGELFF.

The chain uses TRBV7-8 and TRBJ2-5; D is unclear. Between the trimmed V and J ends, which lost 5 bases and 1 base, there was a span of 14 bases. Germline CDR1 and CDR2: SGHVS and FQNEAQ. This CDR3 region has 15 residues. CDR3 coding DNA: TGTGCCAGCAGCCCCGGGTGGATTCCCCAAGAGACCCAGTACTTC. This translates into CASSPGWIPQETQYF.

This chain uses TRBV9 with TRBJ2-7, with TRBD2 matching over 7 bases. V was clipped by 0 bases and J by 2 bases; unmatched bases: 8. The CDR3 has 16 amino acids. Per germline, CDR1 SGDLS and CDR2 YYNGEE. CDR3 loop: CASSVEPSGSPYEQYF. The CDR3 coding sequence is TGTGCCAGCAGCGTAGAGCCTAGCGGCAGTCCCTACGAGCAGTACTTC. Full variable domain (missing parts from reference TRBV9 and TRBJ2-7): DSGVTQTPKHLITATGQRVTLRCSPRSGDLSVYWYQQSLDQGLQFLIQYYNGEERAKGNILERFSAQQFPDLHSELNLSSLELGDSALYFCASSVEPSGSPYEQYFGPGTRLTVT.

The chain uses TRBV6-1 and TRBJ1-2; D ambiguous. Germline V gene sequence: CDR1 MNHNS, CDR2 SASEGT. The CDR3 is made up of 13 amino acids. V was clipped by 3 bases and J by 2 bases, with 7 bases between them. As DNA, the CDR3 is TGTGCCAGCAGTGAGTACGGGAACTATGGCTACACCTTC. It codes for CASSEYGNYGYTF.

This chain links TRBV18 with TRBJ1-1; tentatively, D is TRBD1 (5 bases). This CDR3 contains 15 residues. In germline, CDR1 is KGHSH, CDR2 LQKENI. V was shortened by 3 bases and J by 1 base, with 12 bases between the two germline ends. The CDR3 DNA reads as TGTGCCAGCTCACCCCTAGGGGAAACGAACACTGAAGCTTTCTTT. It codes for CASSPLGETNTEAFF. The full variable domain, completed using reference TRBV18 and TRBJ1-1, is NAGVMQNPRHLVRRRGQEARLRCSPMKGHSHVYWYRQLPEEGLKFMVYLQKENIIDESGMPKERFSAEFPKEGPSILRIQQVVRGDSAAYFCASSPLGETNTEAFFGQGTRLTVV.